This TCR beta chain was identified in a study of graft-versus-host responses after intestinal transplantation. General study findings and limits: Marrow from the recipient contained GvH clones, some of which had appeared first in ileum or blood.

Clones were read by immunoSEQ multiplex PCR, and TCRdb kept only the in-frame ones, dropping some. Counted here are around 88,000 clones, around 83% occurring once; the ten biggest clones make up about a sixth. Germline V gene sequence: CDR1 MNHEY, CDR2 SVGAGI. The V end lost 7 bases, the J end lost 9 bases, and 23 bases lay between the germline ends. The CDR3 has 15 amino acids. The sample holds a few counts of this clone. The target antigen is unknown. The sequencing here drew on unstimulated CD8+ T cells sorted from spleen or lymph node cells, taken before intestinal transplant. The origin of this receptor is a human donor who received an intestinal transplant. V is TRBV6-5 and J is TRBJ2-3; D is perhaps TRBD1 (9 bases). Here the CDR3 DNA reads TGTGCCAGCACCGGGGGGGACAGGGTTTCAGCCACGCAGTATTTT. Translated, it gives CASTGGDRVSATQYF.